This T cell receptor beta chain was recovered during a study of beta chain features in type 1 diabetes. Since all of the isolated RNA was reverse transcribed, expressed TCRB transcripts were what got sequenced. TCRdb's table, derived via immunoSEQ multiplex PCR, lists solely in-frame clones and lacks some. Here the sample spans about 900,000 clones, about a sixth being singletons. CDR1 is SGHNT, CDR2 YYREEE, per germline (reference sequence). The CDR3 has 17 residues. J was trimmed by 4 bases and V by 0 bases; bases with no gene match: 12. CD45RO/CCR7/CD25/CD127/CD95/CD27 separated CD4+ naive, central memory, regulatory and stem cell-like memory cells by sorting.

This TCR derives from a woman aged 18-35 years in good health. The sample was naive CD4+ T cells from blood. The V gene is TRBV5-4, the J gene TRBJ2-5; TRBD2 aligns across 7 bases. In DNA form, the CDR3 reads TGTGCCAGCAGCTTGGCCTGGGGACGGGGGGAAGGAGAGACCCAGTACTTC. It is translated as CASSLAWGRGEGETQYF.